This T cell receptor beta chain was captured in a study of shared clonotypes between healthy human individuals. For the study at large: The study drew on two women and a few men aged 18 to 49 as donors. Regarding the study as a whole: Relative to clonotypes present in all four donors, those not shared had lower generation probabilities.

The CDR3 covers 14 residues. Germline V gene sequence: CDR1 MNHEY, CDR2 SVGAGI. J was trimmed by 4 bases and V by 5 bases; bases with no gene match: 5. Remarks on this clone: Its matching antigen is unknown.

At a deep level, the assay was run. Repertoires were generated with immunoSEQ multiplex PCR, while TCRdb's copy carries only in-frame clones and drops some. Here the sample spans 2 million to 3 million clones, roughly 93% being singletons. The sequencing input was naive CD4+ T cells from PBMCs. Documented subset: CD45RA+ positively selected. This receptor was obtained from a man younger than 35 in good health. Some clones in this sample may be carry-over from other donors' samples. The rearrangement links TRBV6-5 to TRBJ1-2, with 9 bases matching TRBD1. CDR3 bases: TGTGCCAGCAGTCCGGGGGACAGGGCCTATGGCTACACCTTC. Its protein product is CASSPGDRAYGYTF.